Presented here are 30 T cell receptor beta chains from one specimen sequenced in a study of T cells in Graves' hyperthyroidism and ophthalmopathy (dated by TCRdb to about 2019). To prepare the library, multiplex PCR was applied. TCRdb lists the instrument as Illumina HiSeq 2000. Amplification of TCR beta CDR3 regions was carried out from RNA transcripts. The TCR CDR3 was subjected to a first round of RT-PCR using the HTBI primer set and the Qiagen OneStep RT-PCR kit. TCRdb reanalyzed the raw reads on its own, using fastp at Q25 for trimming and MiXCR for clone calling, and kept in-frame beta chains. Each CDR3 protein gets just one entry, which takes the most common genes and DNA from the rows behind it. This sample has 300,000 to 450,000 distinct CDR3 sequences in its table, and 13% of those were observed once. The ten largest account for about a fifth of the sample. The sequenced sample was blood. Receptors originate from a man aged 25-45 years with Graves' hyperthyroidism that later progressed to Graves' ophthalmopathy.

CDR3 residues: CASSPPAGANFRDTQYF. Here the CDR3 DNA reads TGTGCCAGCTCACCCCCCGCGGGGGCAAACTTTCGCGATACGCAGTATTTT. This rearrangement joins TRBV18 to TRBJ2-3, with D maybe TRBD2 (7 bases). V was pared by 3 bases and J by 6 bases, with 22 bases between. Germline loops: CDR1 KGHSH, CDR2 LQKENI. The CDR3 extends over 17 amino acids.

This clonotype was picked up a small number of times. The chain uses TRBV12-3 or TRBV12-4 and TRBJ2-3, with D maybe TRBD1 (6 bases). The V and J ends lost 3 bases and 5 bases respectively, with 12 bases between them. CDR3 length equals 14 residues. For the CDR3, the DNA is TGTGCCAGCAGTTTGGGAACAGGGATAGATACGCAGTATTTT. Protein sequence: CASSLGTGIDTQYF.

Ten or more counts support this clonotype. The CDR3 nucleotides read TGTGCCATAAGGGAGAGTCGAAACTATGGCTACACCTTC. Protein product: CAIRESRNYGYTF. The V and J genes are TRBV6-1 and TRBJ1-2; D gene uncertain. V dropped 10 bases and J dropped 2 bases, with 14 bases sitting between them. CDR3 length equals 13 residues. Per the germline V gene, CDR1 is MNHNS and CDR2 is SASEGT.

On this clonotype itself: A much more abundant neighbour one base away suggests this may be a read error. The J gene is TRBJ1-1, the V gene TRBV7-9; D might be TRBD1 (5 bases). CDR1 SEHNR and CDR2 FQNEAQ come from the germline V gene (reference sequence). Trimming stripped 4 bases from V and 6 bases from J, with 9 bases between. The CDR3 is made up of 12 amino acids. CDR3 bases: TGTGCCAGCAGCTCAGGGTCGGCTGAAGCTTTCTTT. It yields the protein CASSSGSAEAFF. Combining the CDR3 with reference TRBV7-9 and TRBJ1-1 gives the whole variable domain DTGVSQNPRHKITKRGQNVTFRCDPISEHNRLYWYRQTLGQGPEFLTYFQNEAQLEKSRLLSDRFSAERPKGSFSTLEIQRTEQGDSAMYLCASSSGSAEAFFGQGTRLTVV.

V and J are TRBV5-4 and TRBJ1-2; D gene ambiguous. The germline gives CDR1 SGHNT, CDR2 YYREEE (reference sequence). The ends were cut back, 0 bases at V and 4 bases at J, with 10 bases in the middle. The CDR3 is made up of 14 amino acids. The CDR3 region is CASSLGATIYGYTF. The CDR3 coding sequence is TGTGCCAGCAGCTTGGGGGCGACCATCTATGGCTACACCTTC.

The chain links TRBV30 to TRBJ1-6; no firm D call. This CDR3 spans 16 amino acids. Germline-derived CDR1 and CDR2 are GTSNPN and SVGIG (reference sequence). V lost 2 bases to trimming and J lost 5 bases, with 16 bases between them. The CDR3 sequence: CAWSPREGLDNSPLHF. CDR3 bases: TGTGCCTGGAGTCCCCGGGAGGGCTTAGATAATTCACCCCTCCACTTT.

This clonotype was found a few times. The rearrangement joins TRBV10-3 to TRBJ1-2; TRBD1 might be the D (5 bases). The CDR3 is made up of 14 amino acids. V was cut by 6 bases and J by 2 bases, with 13 bases left in between. Per the germline V gene, CDR1 is ENHRY and CDR2 is SYGVKD. The CDR3 reads CAISRDAGNYGYTF. In DNA, the CDR3 is TGTGCCATCAGCCGGGACGCAGGAAACTATGGCTACACCTTC.

This chain links TRBV19 with TRBJ1-4; D may be TRBD1 (5 bases). From germline, CDR1 is LNHDA and CDR2 SQIVND (reference sequence). This CDR3 spans 14 amino acids. Trimming left V 7 bases short and J 3 bases short, with 12 bases between. In DNA, the CDR3 is TGTGCCAGTACCGTTGGGGGTTCTAATGAAAAACTGTTTTTT. It is translated as CASTVGGSNEKLFF.

This clonotype has a handful of counts. This chain joins TRBV19 and TRBJ1-5; no clear D. This CDR3 has 13 residues. Germline lookup yields CDR1 LNHDA and CDR2 SQIVND (reference sequence). Trimming shortened V by 0 bases and J by 5 bases, and 5 bases separated the two germline ends. The CDR3: CASSIEGYQPQHF. The CDR3 bases are TGTGCCAGTAGTATAGAGGGTTATCAGCCCCAGCATTTT.

This clonotype was observed a handful of times. This rearrangement joins TRBV13 to TRBJ1-2; TRBD1 is a possible D gene (6 bases). The CDR3 spans 14 residues. Germline V gene data show CDR1 as PRHDT and CDR2 as FYEKMQ (reference sequence). Trimming stripped 4 bases from V and 5 bases from J, with 14 bases between. CDR3 in DNA: TGTGCCAGCAGCTCGACAGGTCTCGCTTATGGCTACACCTTC. It translates to CASSSTGLAYGYTF.

The rearrangement joins TRBV3-1 to TRBJ1-1; D unclear. Germline assignment: CDR1 LGHDT and CDR2 YNNKEL (reference sequence). The CDR3 is 13 residues long. V lost 6 bases and J lost 10, with 18 bases in between. CDR3 bases: TGTGCCAGCAGTCTTACCGGTATCGATGTAGCTTTCTTT. It codes for CASSLTGIDVAFF.

The CDR3: CASSGTENEKLFF. CDR3 sequence (DNA): TGCGCCAGCAGCGGGACAGAGAATGAAAAACTGTTTTTT. The rearrangement links TRBV10-1 to TRBJ1-4, with 7 bases identical to TRBD1. CDR3 length: 13 amino acids. With 6 bases clipped from V and 5 bases from J, the junction kept 3 bases outside the gene matches. CDR1 WNHNN and CDR2 SYGVQD come from the germline V gene (reference sequence).

This clonotype was recorded a few times. This rearrangement joins TRBV5-1 to TRBJ2-5, with 7 nucleotides matching TRBD2. CDR3 length: 14 residues. CDR1 and CDR2 from the germline V gene are SGHRS and YFSETQ. Losses at the gene ends were 4 bases for V and 5 bases for J; bases not matched to a gene: 8. This CDR3 reads CASSPGGVVETQYF. The CDR3 region has the DNA TGCGCCAGCAGCCCTGGGGGGGTCGTTGAGACCCAGTACTTC.

To note about this clonotype: At one boundary the junction diverges from the germline segment, which might be a read error. V gene TRBV5-1 combines with J gene TRBJ2-2; D call uncertain. Per germline, CDR1 SGHRS and CDR2 YFSETQ. CDR3 length: 14 residues. In nucleotides, the CDR3 is TGCGCCAGCAGCTTGGTCTCGAATACCGGGGAGCTGTTTTTT. It specifies CASSLVSNTGELFF.

V usage is TRBV11-2 and J usage is TRBJ2-7; TRBD2 matches at 9 bases. The CDR3 runs to 15 residues. Germline V gene lookup returns CDR1 SGHAT and CDR2 FQNNGV. Unmatched junction bases numbered 6, after V lost 3 bases and J lost 3 bases. The CDR3 nucleotides read TGTGCCAGCAGCTTGAGCGGGGGGTTCGTCTACGAGCAGTACTTC. Its protein product is CASSLSGGFVYEQYF.

The V and J genes are TRBV5-1 and TRBJ2-1, with 9 bases that match TRBD2. With 0 bases clipped from V and 2 bases from J, the junction kept 6 bases outside the gene matches. The CDR3 covers 17 residues. Germline assignment: CDR1 SGHRS and CDR2 YFSETQ. The CDR3 bases are TGCGCCAGCAGCTTGGCCGGTAGCGGGGGCCCCTACAATGAGCAGTTCTTC. It encodes CASSLAGSGGPYNEQFF.

The chain uses TRBV20-1 and TRBJ2-7; 8 bases are shared with TRBD1. From germline, CDR1 is DFQATT and CDR2 SNEGSKA (reference sequence). The CDR3 extends over 14 amino acids. V trimming: 6 bases; J trimming: 0 bases; junction bases outside the gene matches: 7. The CDR3, as DNA: TGCAGTGCCCAGGGACAGGACCTCTCCTACGAGCAGTACTTC. This gives the protein CSAQGQDLSYEQYF.

About this clonotype itself: It may be a read error: a sequence one base away is much more abundant. Lacking the conserved final phenylalanine or tryptophan, this CDR3 likely reflects a read error. This chain joins TRBV20-1 and TRBJ2-5; D tentatively fits TRBD1 or TRBD2 (7 bases each). CDR1 is DFQATT, CDR2 SNEGSKA, per germline (reference sequence). This CDR3 contains 13 residues. V lost 2 bases and J 5 bases, leaving 12 bases between the germline ends. The CDR3 is CSARWEGAETQYL. DNA of the CDR3: TGCAGTGCTAGATGGGAGGGGGCCGAGACCCAGTACCTC.

In its sample, this clonotype was seen a few times. The chain recombines TRBV12-3 or TRBV12-4 with TRBJ1-5; D uncertain. V was shortened by 6 bases and J by 7 bases, with 16 bases between the two germline ends. The CDR3 totals 14 residues. Here the CDR3 DNA reads TGTGCCAGCAGCGCCCTCACCGGAGGGCAGCCCCAGCATTTT. This encodes CASSALTGGQPQHF.

This clonotype came up a few times. This rearrangement joins TRBV9 to TRBJ2-3; 11 bases match TRBD1. J lost 3 bases, V lost 4 bases, and 7 bases had no gene match. CDR1 SGDLS and CDR2 YYNGEE come from the germline V gene. The CDR3 has 16 amino acids. CDR3 in amino acids: CASSSGQGAWTDTQYF. The CDR3 nucleotides read TGTGCCAGCAGCAGCGGACAGGGGGCGTGGACAGATACGCAGTATTTT.

In this sample, this clonotype turned up many times. The chain joins TRBV6-1 to TRBJ2-1; D uncertain. Per the germline V gene, CDR1 is MNHNS and CDR2 is SASEGT. This CDR3 is 13 amino acids long. V lost 5 bases, J lost 7 bases, and 12 bases lay in between. DNA of the CDR3: TGTGCCAGCAGTAGGACGGGTCTTAATGAGCAGTTCTTC. This sequence encodes CASSRTGLNEQFF.

The chain is built from TRBV28 and TRBJ2-1, with D perhaps matching TRBD1 or TRBD2 (5 bases each). With 11 bases removed from V and 4 bases from J, the gap between germline ends came to 9 bases. CDR1 and CDR2 from the germline V gene are MDHEN and SYDVKM. The CDR3 sequence is 11 residues long. This CDR3 is CAAEGYNEQFF. The CDR3 DNA follows: TGTGCCGCAGAGGGGTACAATGAGCAGTTCTTC.

A few counts support this clonotype. It may be a read error: a sequence one base away is much more abundant. DNA of the CDR3: TGTGCCAGCAGTCTAGCGGGAGAGGCCCAGTACTTC. Translation gives CASSLAGEAQYF. The genes are TRBV28 and TRBJ2-5; 10 bases are shared with TRBD2. The germline CDR1 and CDR2 sequences are MDHEN and SYDVKM. This CDR3 region has 12 residues. Filled out from reference TRBV28 and TRBJ2-5, the complete variable domain reads DVKVTQSSRYLVKRTGEKVFLECVQDMDHENMFWYRQDPGLGLRLIYFSYDVKMKEKGDIPEGYSVSREKKERFSLILESASTNQTSMYLCASSLAGEAQYFGPGTRLLVL.

This clonotype has at least ten counts. The V gene is TRBV3-1, the J gene TRBJ1-1, with 8 positions matching TRBD1. Germline V gives CDR1 LGHDT, CDR2 YNNKEL (reference sequence). V dropped 2 bases and J dropped 11; count of bases not matched to a gene: 10. This CDR3 is built from 14 residues. This CDR3 is CASSQLVNRGWAFF. CDR3 bases: TGTGCCAGCAGCCAATTGGTAAACAGGGGGTGGGCTTTCTTT.

This clonotype occurred many times. The chain is built from TRBV24-1 and TRBJ1-5; 7 nucleotides agree with TRBD1. The CDR3 runs 16 residues. Germline CDR1 reads KGHDR; CDR2 reads SFDVKD. After removal of 2 bases from V and 2 bases from J, the junction contained 5 bases not matched to a gene. CDR3 sequence (DNA): TGTGCCACCAGTGATTCACAGGGGACGGGCAATCAGCCCCAGCATTTT. It specifies CATSDSQGTGNQPQHF.

This chain connects TRBV3-1 to TRBJ1-6; 8 bases agree with TRBD1. CDR3 size: 14 residues. The V segment lost 2 bases and the J segment 10 bases; nucleotides outside the gene matches: 4. CDR1 is LGHDT, CDR2 YNNKEL, per germline (reference sequence). The CDR3 bases are TGTGCCAGCAGCCAAACGGGGACAGGATCACCCCTCCACTTT. It yields the protein CASSQTGTGSPLHF. The whole variable domain, filled in from reference TRBV3-1 and TRBJ1-6, reads DTAVSQTPKYLVTQMGNDKSIKCEQNLGHDTMYWYKQDSKKFLKIMFSYNNKELIINETVPNRFSPKSPDKAHLNLHINSLELGDSAVYFCASSQTGTGSPLHFGNGTRLTVT.

In its sample, this clonotype was seen many times. The rearrangement links TRBV2 to TRBJ2-3, with 8 bases fitting TRBD2. After removal of 8 bases from V and 7 bases from J, the junction contained 20 bases not matched to a gene. CDR3 length equals 17 residues. Germline assignment: CDR1 SNHLY and CDR2 FYNNEI. CDR3 nucleotides: TGTGCCAGCGTGAAGGATGGGATGGCGGGGGGCCACAATACGCAGTATTTT. Its translation is CASVKDGMAGGHNTQYF.

This clonotype appeared a few times. The V call is TRBV7-8, the J call TRBJ1-3; no clear D. This CDR3 spans 16 amino acids. V shed 5 bases and J shed 0 bases, with 14 bases lying between them. Per the germline V gene, CDR1 is SGHVS and CDR2 is FQNEAQ. In DNA, the CDR3 is TGTGCCAGCAGCCCACGCCCCCCAAACTCTGGAAACACCATATATTTT. It codes for CASSPRPPNSGNTIYF.

This clonotype was counted at least ten times. The chain uses TRBV11-2 and TRBJ1-1; D is uncertain. The CDR3 consists of 13 residues. Per germline, CDR1 SGHAT and CDR2 FQNNGV. V was pared by 8 bases and J by 1 base, with 11 bases between. CDR3 sequence: CASDNMRNTEAFF. The CDR3 DNA sequence: TGTGCCAGCGACAACATGCGGAACACTGAAGCTTTCTTT. The full variable domain, completed using reference TRBV11-2 and TRBJ1-1, is EAGVAQSPRYKIIEKRQSVAFWCNPISGHATLYWYQQILGQGPKLLIQFQNNGVVDDSQLPKDRFSAERLKGVDSTLKIQPAKLEDSAVYLCASDNMRNTEAFFGQGTRLTVV.

The rearrangement links TRBV4-1 to TRBJ2-7; 10 nucleotides agree with TRBD1. This CDR3 spans 15 amino acids. CDR1 and CDR2 (germline): MGHRA, YSYEKL. J was trimmed by 6 bases and V by 1 base; bases with no gene match: 6. The CDR3 here is CASSQVRTGGSEQYF. CDR3 nucleotides: TGCGCCAGCAGCCAAGTCCGGACAGGGGGTTCCGAGCAGTACTTC.